This TCR beta chain was sequenced in a study of T cells in Graves' hyperthyroidism and ophthalmopathy. Trimming shortened V by 5 bases and J by 4 bases, and 15 bases separated the two germline ends. The CDR3 totals 14 residues. Per germline, CDR1 LNHDA and CDR2 SQIVND (reference sequence). Using RNA transcripts as the source, TCR beta CDR3 regions were amplified. An initial round of RT-PCR targeting the TCR CDR3 relied on the HTBI primer set. One entry per CDR3 protein results from TCRdb running MiXCR on the multiplex PCR reads. The sample lists about 360,000 distinct CDR3 sequences, roughly 13% occurring once. This clonotype was recorded at least ten times.

Sequenced sample: blood. The rearrangement joins TRBV19 to TRBJ2-7, with D possibly matching TRBD1 (5 bases). This TCR was sampled from a woman under 30 with Graves' hyperthyroidism. The DNA for the CDR3 is TGTGCCAGTAGTCCCGCCCTGACAGCATACGAGCAGTACTTC. Its translation: CASSPALTAYEQYF.